This TCR beta chain appears in the sequencing data of a study of blood T cell repertoires in COVID-19. Study-level background: Italy, Spain and the United States were the sources of the convalescent and acute COVID-19 samples.

Original processing methods: Amplification from reference gene primers served as the basis for estimated nucleated cell counts. Clones were read by immunoSEQ multiplex PCR, and TCRdb kept only the in-frame ones, dropping some. V, J and clone size reflect that table, while D and trimming were determined from the DNA. The table has about 220,000 clones, around 81% seen once; the top ten hold approximately 2.9%. The germline gives CDR1 SNHLY, CDR2 FYNNEI. Trimming left V 7 bases short and J 0 bases short, with 7 bases between. CDR3 size: 13 residues. This TCR came from a woman aged 25 to 45 who had recovered from COVID-19. Sequences were obtained from peripheral blood. This chain uses TRBV2 with TRBJ1-3, with D hard to call. CDR3 coding DNA: TGTGCCAGCAACCAGGACTCTGGAAACACCATATATTTT. It is translated as CASNQDSGNTIYF. Combining the CDR3 with reference TRBV2 and TRBJ1-3 gives the whole variable domain EPEVTQTPSHQVTQMGQEVILRCVPISNHLYFYWYRQILGQKVEFLVSFYNNEISEKSEIFDDQFSVERPDGSNFTLKIRSTKLEDSAMYFCASNQDSGNTIYFGEGSWLTVV.